The clone carrying this T cell receptor (beta chain) appeared a few times. No antigen is known for it. The CDR3 runs to 14 residues. V trimming: 5 bases; J trimming: 5 bases; junction bases outside the gene matches: 3. Documented treatment: roughly ten-day PBMC culture with coronavirus spike peptide pools or control peptides (ViraFEST assay). This specimen comes from a study of vaccination and CD4 T cells after COVID-19. An Oncomine TCR Beta short-read assay was used to sequence the DNA from cultured CD4+ T cells. TCRdb called the PCR reads again in MiXCR, with one record for every CDR3 protein. The table lists 20,000 to 25,000 distinct CDR3 sequences, about half of them singletons.

This TCR derives from a human donor who had recovered from COVID-19. The V and J genes are TRBV12-3 or TRBV12-4 and TRBJ2-2, with 9 bases matching TRBD1. The sample taken for sequencing was CD4+ T cells from blood, cultured in vitro. The CDR3 DNA is TGTGCCAGCAGTCTACAGGGGGCGACCGGGGAGCTGTTTTTT. This codes for CASSLQGATGELFF.